This is a list of T cell receptor beta chains from one sample in a study of blood T cell repertoires in COVID-19. This table comes from immunoSEQ multiplex PCR, and its TCRdb copy is limited to in-frame clones, with some not included. The data hold more than 60,000 clones, with roughly 86% observed a single time. Sequenced sample: peripheral blood. These receptor sequences come from a man between 60 and 75 years old with acute or convalescent COVID-19. Both conserved end residues are part of each CDR3. A D gene is named only where the DNA matches it firmly. Rows may omit the clone size; those that give it use once, few, many or a size class.

d_call j_call clone_size v_call cdr3_aa cdr3_nt
NA TRBJ1-3 few TRBV6-6 CASSPSGAGASGNTIYF TGTGCCAGCAGTCCCTCGGGGGCGGGGGCGTCTGGAAACACCATATATTTT
TRBD1 TRBJ1-4 NA TRBV4-2 CASSRSQGEDEKLFF TGTGCCAGCAGCCGCTCACAGGGGGAGGATGAAAAACTGTTTTTT
NA TRBJ2-5 NA TRBV7-2 CASSPSGGGGETQYF TGTGCCAGCAGCCCGAGCGGAGGGGGCGGAGAGACCCAGTACTTC
TRBD2 TRBJ2-3 few TRBV7-2 CASSLPAGPTDTQYF TGTGCCAGCAGCTTACCAGCGGGACCCACAGATACGCAGTATTTT
TRBD1 TRBJ1-1 NA TRBV19 CASSNRGDWNTEAFF TGTGCCAGTAGTAACAGGGGCGATTGGAACACTGAAGCTTTCTTT
TRBD1 TRBJ1-2 once TRBV6-2/TRBV6-3 CASSYAGTGATNYGYTF TGTGCCAGCAGTTACGCCGGGACAGGGGCCACTAACTATGGCTACACCTTC
TRBD1 TRBJ1-2 once TRBV9 CASGTGREGYTF TGTGCCAGCGGGACAGGGAGAGAGGGCTACACCTTC
TRBD1 TRBJ1-1 NA TRBV6-5 CASIPGTGVTEAFF TGTGCCAGCATTCCCGGGACAGGGGTCACTGAAGCTTTCTTT
TRBD2 TRBJ2-3 NA TRBV7-9 CASSLLASSGRSWIDTQYF TGTGCCAGCAGCTTACTCGCTTCTAGCGGGAGGTCATGGATAGATACGCAGTATTTT
NA TRBJ1-6 NA TRBV6-1 CASSERSGASPLHF TGTGCCAGCAGTGAACGGTCAGGGGCATCACCCCTCCACTTT
NA TRBJ2-1 NA TRBV3-1/TRBV3-2 CASSPQWSPRRNNEQFF TGTGCCAGCAGCCCACAATGGTCCCCCCGGCGGAACAATGAGCAGTTCTTC
NA TRBJ2-5 NA TRBV5-1 CASSRIDSKETQYF TGCGCCAGCAGCCGTATTGACAGTAAAGAGACCCAGTACTTC
TRBD1 TRBJ1-3 NA TRBV6-5 CASRLGQVEQNTIYF TGTGCCAGCAGACTCGGACAGGTAGAACAAAACACCATATATTTT
TRBD1 TRBJ1-1 few TRBV2 CASSGTGGKTEAFF TGTGCCAGCAGTGGGACAGGGGGAAAAACTGAAGCTTTCTTT
NA TRBJ2-2 NA TRBV18 CASSPQQGRTGELFF TGTGCCAGCTCACCACAACAGGGAAGGACCGGGGAGCTGTTTTTT
TRBD1 TRBJ1-2 NA TRBV15 CATSMTGTGKYGYTF TGTGCCACCAGCATGACCGGGACAGGGAAATATGGCTACACCTTC
TRBD1 TRBJ1-2 NA TRBV7-9 CASSSRQGAGYTF TGTGCCAGCAGCTCACGACAGGGTGCGGGCTACACCTTC
TRBD2 TRBJ2-7 NA TRBV5-4 CASSLGGRGAPGSYEQYF TGTGCCAGCAGCTTGGGGGGGCGGGGGGCACCGGGGTCCTACGAGCAGTACTTC
NA TRBJ2-3 few TRBV28 CASSLSVTGVRGTDTQYF TGTGCCAGCAGTTTATCCGTGACGGGGGTGAGGGGCACAGATACGCAGTATTTT
TRBD1 TRBJ1-1 few TRBV27 CASSSDRELVLKNTEAFF TGTGCCAGCAGTTCGGACAGGGAGCTGGTGTTGAAGAACACTGAAGCTTTCTTT
NA TRBJ2-2 NA TRBV3-1/TRBV3-2 CASSQDVNSNTGELFF TGTGCCAGCAGCCAAGATGTCAACTCGAACACCGGGGAGCTGTTTTTT
NA TRBJ1-2 few TRBV10-2 CASGKGALANYGYTF TGCGCCAGTGGGAAGGGAGCGCTAGCTAACTATGGCTACACCTTC
NA TRBJ1-1 NA TRBV5-1 CASSQGFGGTEAFF TGCGCCAGCTCCCAGGGGTTTGGAGGCACTGAAGCTTTCTTT
TRBD2 TRBJ2-1 NA TRBV19 CASSIPSGDRLSYNEQFF TGTGCCAGTAGTATACCCAGCGGGGACCGACTCTCCTACAATGAGCAGTTCTTC
NA TRBJ1-4 once TRBV6-1 CASSLSSNEKLFF TGTGCCAGCAGTCTTAGTAGTAATGAAAAACTGTTTTTT
TRBD1 TRBJ1-2 NA TRBV14 CASSLYSGTGDGYTF TGTGCCAGCAGCCTTTATTCCGGGACAGGGGATGGCTACACCTTC
NA TRBJ2-1 NA TRBV3-1/TRBV3-2 CASSHRGGNEQFF TGTGCCAGCAGCCACCGCGGCGGAAATGAGCAGTTCTTC
TRBD1 TRBJ1-5 NA TRBV5-4 CASSLADRGREGNQPQHF TGTGCCAGCAGCTTGGCGGACAGGGGGCGGGAAGGTAACCAGCCCCAGCATTTT
TRBD1 TRBJ2-7 NA TRBV6-2/TRBV6-3 CASSSRGIGLYEQYF TGTGCCAGCAGTTCCAGGGGGATCGGTCTCTACGAGCAGTACTTC
NA TRBJ2-7 NA TRBV4-3 CASSPMGGLRAAEQYF TGCGCCAGCAGCCCTATGGGGGGACTCAGAGCCGCCGAGCAGTACTTC
NA TRBJ2-7 NA TRBV28 CASRVGRRGGTYEQYF TGTGCCAGCAGAGTGGGGAGAAGGGGGGGTACCTACGAGCAGTACTTC
NA TRBJ2-3 NA TRBV9 CASSVLGGTTDTQYF TGTGCCAGCAGCGTACTAGGGGGAACCACAGATACGCAGTATTTT
NA TRBJ2-3 NA TRBV28 CASSFQREPPDTQYF TGTGCCAGCAGTTTCCAGAGGGAGCCTCCCGATACGCAGTATTTT
NA TRBJ1-3 few TRBV5-1 CASSEDEGSTIYF TGCGCCAGCAGCGAGGACGAGGGATCCACCATATATTTT
NA TRBJ2-3 few TRBV7-2 CASSFRVDTQYF TGTGCCAGCAGTTTCAGGGTAGATACGCAGTATTTT
TRBD2 TRBJ2-7 few TRBV28 CASSLKGTSGSYEQYF TGTGCCAGCAGTTTAAAAGGGACTAGCGGTTCCTACGAGCAGTACTTC
TRBD2 TRBJ2-7 NA TRBV7-2 CASSLRASGAYEQYF TGTGCCAGCAGCCTACGGGCTAGCGGGGCCTACGAGCAGTACTTC
NA TRBJ2-1 once TRBV7-7 CASSLGGPYNEQFF TGTGCTAGCAGCCTGGGGGGACCTTACAATGAGCAGTTCTTC
NA TRBJ2-3 NA TRBV9 CASSVATGSTDTQYF TGTGCCAGCAGCGTAGCAACGGGGAGCACAGATACGCAGTATTTT
NA TRBJ1-5 NA TRBV5-1 CASSLEGGNQPQHF TGCGCCAGCAGCTTGGAGGGAGGCAATCAGCCCCAGCATTTT
TRBD1 TRBJ1-1 NA TRBV2 CASSRDRGTEAFF TGTGCCAGCAGCAGGGACAGGGGGACTGAAGCTTTCTTT
TRBD2 TRBJ2-1 few TRBV15 CATSRTITGGPGNEQFF TGTGCCACCAGCAGGACCATAACGGGGGGGCCGGGTAATGAGCAGTTCTTC
TRBD2 TRBJ2-1 NA TRBV7-9 CASSMRETGEQFF TGTGCCAGCAGTATGCGGGAGACGGGTGAGCAGTTCTTC
NA TRBJ2-7 NA TRBV2 CASNPMWAGAYEQYF TGTGCCAGCAATCCGATGTGGGCAGGCGCCTACGAGCAGTACTTC
NA TRBJ2-1 NA TRBV18 CASSPRRLGANEQFF TGTGCCAGCTCACCACGACGACTAGGGGCCAATGAGCAGTTCTTC
NA TRBJ1-6 few TRBV5-1 CASSLVEDNSPLHF TGCGCCAGCAGCTTAGTAGAGGATAATTCACCCCTCCACTTT
NA TRBJ1-2 NA TRBV4-2 CASSQETGPSTF TGTGCCAGCAGCCAAGAAACAGGCCCTTCCACCTTC